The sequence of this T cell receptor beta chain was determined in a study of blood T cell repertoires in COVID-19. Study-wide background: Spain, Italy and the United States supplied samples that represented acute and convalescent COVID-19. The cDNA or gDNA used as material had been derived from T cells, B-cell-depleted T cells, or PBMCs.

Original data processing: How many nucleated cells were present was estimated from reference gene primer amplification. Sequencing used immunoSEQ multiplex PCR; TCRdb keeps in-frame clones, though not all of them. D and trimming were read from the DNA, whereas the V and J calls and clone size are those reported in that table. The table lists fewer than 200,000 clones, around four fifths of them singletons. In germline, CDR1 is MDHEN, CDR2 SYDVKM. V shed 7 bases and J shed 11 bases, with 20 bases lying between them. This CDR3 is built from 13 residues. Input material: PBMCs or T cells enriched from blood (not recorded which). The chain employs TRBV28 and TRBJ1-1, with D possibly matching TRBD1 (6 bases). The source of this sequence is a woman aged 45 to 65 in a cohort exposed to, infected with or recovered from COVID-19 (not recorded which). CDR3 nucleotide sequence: TGTGCCAGCACCCCCCGGGGGGGCGCTGGGGCTTTCTTT. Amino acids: CASTPRGGAGAFF.